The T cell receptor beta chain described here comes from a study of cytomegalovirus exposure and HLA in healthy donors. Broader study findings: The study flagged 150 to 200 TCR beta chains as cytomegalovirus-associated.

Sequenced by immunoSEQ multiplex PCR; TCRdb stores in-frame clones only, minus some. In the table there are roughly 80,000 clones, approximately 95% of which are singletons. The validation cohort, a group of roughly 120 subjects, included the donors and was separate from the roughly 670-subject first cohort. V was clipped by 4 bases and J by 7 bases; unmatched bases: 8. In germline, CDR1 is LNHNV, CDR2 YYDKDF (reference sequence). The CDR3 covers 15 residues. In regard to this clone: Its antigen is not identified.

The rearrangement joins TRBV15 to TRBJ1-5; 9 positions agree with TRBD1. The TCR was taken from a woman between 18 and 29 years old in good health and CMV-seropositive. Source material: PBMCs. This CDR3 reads CATSTRGTGMQPQHF. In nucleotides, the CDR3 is TGTGCCACCAGCACGAGGGGGACAGGGATGCAGCCCCAGCATTTT.